These 5 T cell receptor beta chains came from one sample sequenced in a study of human T cells and chemical hapten exposure. TCRdb re-called the RACE reads through MiXCR, storing one row per CDR3 protein. The sample yields about 270,000 distinct CDR3 sequences, around 7.3% seen once. Time point specified: pre-sensitization, week 0. Treatment defined: therapeutic diphenylcyclopropenone sensitization with weekly scalp DPC. The sample consisted of whole blood, taken in connection with sensitization to the hapten diphenylcyclopropenone (DPC). The receptor set was obtained from a man aged 18 to 35 with alopecia areata. Some clones in this sample may be carry-over from other donors' samples.

The sample holds a few counts of this clonotype. The chain recombines TRBV12-3 or TRBV12-4 with TRBJ1-5, with unresolved D. There are 16 residues in the CDR3. Deletions cut 3 bases from V and 0 bases from J, with 12 bases between. CDR3 bases: TGTGCCAGCAGTTTCACGCCGGCTTATAGCAATCAGCCCCAGCATTTT. It yields the protein CASSFTPAYSNQPQHF.

This clonotype was picked up a small number of times. The chain employs TRBV7-6 and TRBJ2-7; the D gene is possibly TRBD1 (5 bases). V lost 4 bases and J 3 bases, leaving 10 bases between the germline ends. Germline CDR1 and CDR2: SGHVS and FNYEAQ. The CDR3 consists of 13 residues. This chain's CDR3 is CASSSDILYEQYF. Written as DNA, the CDR3 is TGTGCCAGCAGCTCGGACATCCTCTACGAGCAGTACTTC.

In its sample, this clonotype was seen many times. This chain links TRBV9 with TRBJ1-6, with TRBD1 identical over 10 bases. Trimming cost V 4 bases and J 10 bases; bases outside gene matches: 8. The CDR3 loop spans 15 amino acids. Per germline, CDR1 SGDLS and CDR2 YYNGEE. CDR3 in DNA: TGTGCCAGCAGCCCCCGGGGGACAGGGGTCTCACCCCTCCACTTT. Residues: CASSPRGTGVSPLHF.

V usage is TRBV28 and J usage is TRBJ2-7; possible D gene TRBD2, 5 bases. CDR1 MDHEN and CDR2 SYDVKM come from the germline V gene. Trimming stripped 2 bases from V and 2 bases from J, with 10 bases between. This CDR3 has 14 residues. CDR3 bases: TGTGCCAGCAGTTTACGTCGGGGAACCTACGAGCAGTACTTC. The encoded protein is CASSLRRGTYEQYF.

Only a few counts were recorded for this clonotype. The CDR3 DNA reads as TGCGCCAGCAGCCAAGTTATGGGCGCCAACTCCTACGAGCAGTACTTC. Amino acid sequence: CASSQVMGANSYEQYF. The rearrangement joins TRBV4-1 to TRBJ2-7; no clear D. The CDR3 covers 16 residues. V was trimmed by 1 base and J by 0 bases, leaving 13 bases between them. In germline, CDR1 is MGHRA, CDR2 YSYEKL.